Listed below are T cell receptor beta chains from one sample, sequenced in a study of CD8 T cells in Susac syndrome. Using its own MiXCR run on the immunoSEQ multiplex PCR reads, TCRdb lists one record per CDR3 protein. The sample holds around 130,000 distinct CDR3 sequences, 75% to 90% seen once. The specimen sequenced was CD8+ T cells from PBMCs. The receptors derive from a human donor with multiple sclerosis. The CDR3 runs from the conserved cysteine through the conserved F or W. The D gene is left open where the match is weak. Size is omitted from some rows. Given values are once, few, many or a class for expanded clones.

V: TRBV19
J: TRBJ2-5
size: once
D: TRBD2
DNA: TGTGCCAGTAGTTCCCTCGGCGGGAGGGTGCAAGAGACCCAGTACTTC
CDR3: CASSSLGGRVQETQYF

V: TRBV4-1
J: TRBJ2-7
size: NA
D: NA
DNA: TGCGCCAGCAGCCAAGATCTTTCGGGGTTGGGGGAGCAGTACTTC
CDR3: CASSQDLSGLGEQYF

V: TRBV29-1
J: TRBJ2-1
size: NA
D: NA
DNA: TGCAGCGTACTGACAGGTCCGAGCTCCTACAATGAGCAGTTCTTC
CDR3: CSVLTGPSSYNEQFF

V: TRBV19
J: TRBJ1-4
size: NA
D: NA
DNA: TGTGCCAGTAGTATAATGGCAGGGGAGGAAAAACTGTTTTTT
CDR3: CASSIMAGEEKLFF

V: TRBV5-6
J: TRBJ2-1
size: NA
D: NA
DNA: TGTGCCAGCAGCTGGATGGGGAATGAGCAGTTCTTC
CDR3: CASSWMGNEQFF

V: TRBV5-4
J: TRBJ1-2
size: NA
D: NA
DNA: TGTGCCAGCAGCTGGGGCATCTCTAACTATGGCTACACCTTC
CDR3: CASSWGISNYGYTF

V: TRBV20-1
J: TRBJ1-6
size: NA
D: TRBD1
DNA: TGCAGTGCGCTAAGTCGGGGGCAGGGGGTCTATAATTCACCCCTCCACTTT
CDR3: CSALSRGQGVYNSPLHF

V: TRBV28
J: TRBJ1-1
size: NA
D: NA
DNA: TGTGCCAGCAGTTCCGGGGTCGGAGGCACTGAAGCTTTCTTT
CDR3: CASSSGVGGTEAFF

V: TRBV19
J: TRBJ2-1
size: NA
D: NA
DNA: TGTGCCAGTAGTATCCCTCCCCGGAATGAGCAGTTCTTC
CDR3: CASSIPPRNEQFF

V: TRBV7-2
J: TRBJ2-2
size: few
D: NA
DNA: TGTGCCAGCAGCTTCCTTGGGTCACCAACCACCGGGGAGCTGTTTTTT
CDR3: CASSFLGSPTTGELFF

V: TRBV5-5
J: TRBJ1-4
size: NA
D: NA
DNA: TGTGCCAGCAGCCTGGACGGCAGTGAAAAACTGTTTTTT
CDR3: CASSLDGSEKLFF

V: TRBV11-1
J: TRBJ2-1
size: few
D: NA
DNA: TGTGCCAGCAGCTTAGCCTCTCCCAATGAGCAGTTCTTC
CDR3: CASSLASPNEQFF

V: TRBV5-6
J: TRBJ1-5
size: NA
D: NA
DNA: TGTGCCAGCAGCTTGAAGGTAGGGGGCAATCAGCCCCAGCATTTT
CDR3: CASSLKVGGNQPQHF

V: TRBV5-1
J: TRBJ2-3
size: NA
D: TRBD2
DNA: TGCGCCAGCAGCTACGATGGACTCGGACTAGGGCGAGGGGATACGCAGTATTTT
CDR3: CASSYDGLGLGRGDTQYF

V: TRBV5-4
J: TRBJ2-1
size: few
D: NA
DNA: TGTGCCAGCAGCTTGGACAGGGAATACAATGAGCAGTTCTTC
CDR3: CASSLDREYNEQFF

V: TRBV20-1
J: TRBJ2-1
size: NA
D: TRBD2
DNA: TGCAGTGCTCCTAGCGGGAGATCCTACAATGAGCAGTTCTTC
CDR3: CSAPSGRSYNEQFF

V: TRBV9
J: TRBJ2-5
size: once
D: NA
DNA: TGTGCCAGCAGCGTAGCCGGGAATCAAGGGACCCAGTACTTC
CDR3: CASSVAGNQGTQYF

V: TRBV28
J: TRBJ2-3
size: NA
D: NA
DNA: TGTGCCAGCAGTTTATGGGGGGATACGCAGTATTTT
CDR3: CASSLWGDTQYF

V: TRBV9
J: TRBJ2-1
size: once
D: NA
DNA: TGTGCCAGCAGCGTAGAGGTTACCTCCTACAATGAGCAGTTCTTC
CDR3: CASSVEVTSYNEQFF

V: TRBV4-1
J: TRBJ1-4
size: NA
D: NA
DNA: TGCGCCAGCAGCCAGGACCGAAAAACTAATGAAAAACTGTTTTTT
CDR3: CASSQDRKTNEKLFF

V: TRBV5-6
J: TRBJ1-6
size: NA
D: TRBD1
DNA: TGTGCCAGCAGCTTGGAGGGACAGGGGAGGTCACCCCTCCACTTT
CDR3: CASSLEGQGRSPLHF

V: TRBV6-1
J: TRBJ1-2
size: NA
D: TRBD1
DNA: TGTGCCAGCAGTGAGGGACAGGACCCTAACTATGGCTACACCTTC
CDR3: CASSEGQDPNYGYTF

V: TRBV5-1
J: TRBJ2-2
size: NA
D: NA
DNA: TGCGCCAGCACTGGCGTAGGGATTAACACCGGGGAGCTGTTTTTT
CDR3: CASTGVGINTGELFF

V: TRBV10-3
J: TRBJ2-1
size: NA
D: TRBD2
DNA: TGTGCCATCAGTGAATTGTGGACTAGCGGGCGCGGGAGTCGGTCCTACAATGAGCAGTTCTTC
CDR3: CAISELWTSGRGSRSYNEQFF

V: TRBV2
J: TRBJ1-2
size: NA
D: NA
DNA: TGTGCTAAACAGGGTGGTATGCCCGAGGTCAGCTACACCTTC
CDR3: CAKQGGMPEVSYTF

V: TRBV24-1
J: TRBJ1-6
size: NA
D: TRBD1
DNA: TGTGCCACCAGAGACAGGGGTTTTTCACCCCTCCACTTT
CDR3: CATRDRGFSPLHF

V: TRBV7-9
J: TRBJ2-3
size: NA
D: TRBD2
DNA: TGTGCCAGCAGCTCAAGCGGGATCAGCACAGATACGCAGTATTTT
CDR3: CASSSSGISTDTQYF

V: TRBV12-3/TRBV12-4
J: TRBJ1-2
size: NA
D: NA
DNA: TGTGCCAGCAGTCCCGGGACCCTTATCTTTGGCTACACCTTC
CDR3: CASSPGTLIFGYTF

V: TRBV7-9
J: TRBJ2-5
size: NA
D: TRBD1
DNA: TGTGCCAGCAGCCCACAGGGGATGCTGACCCAGTACTTC
CDR3: CASSPQGMLTQYF

V: TRBV29-1
J: TRBJ2-1
size: NA
D: NA
DNA: TGCAGCGCCGAAGGGGGGAATGAGCAGTTCTTC
CDR3: CSAEGGNEQFF

V: TRBV7-9
J: TRBJ1-1
size: NA
D: TRBD1
DNA: TGTGCCAGCAGCTCCAACCCCGGGACAGGGGCTTTCTTT
CDR3: CASSSNPGTGAFF

V: TRBV7-9
J: TRBJ2-7
size: few
D: NA
DNA: TGTGCCAGCAGCTTCAGTGTCAGCCAGATCTACGAGCAGTACTTC
CDR3: CASSFSVSQIYEQYF

V: TRBV7-9
J: TRBJ2-1
size: NA
D: TRBD1
DNA: TGTGCCAGCAGCTCCCCACAGGGGACATACAATGAGCAGTTCTTC
CDR3: CASSSPQGTYNEQFF

V: TRBV5-6
J: TRBJ1-2
size: once
D: NA
DNA: TGTGCCAGCAGCCCCGGGACCTCTAACTATGGCTACACCTTC
CDR3: CASSPGTSNYGYTF

V: TRBV7-9
J: TRBJ2-5
size: NA
D: TRBD2
DNA: TGTGCCAGCAGCTCGGCTTGGGCTACTAGCGGGGGGCAAGAGACCCAGTACTTC
CDR3: CASSSAWATSGGQETQYF

V: TRBV19
J: TRBJ1-2
size: NA
D: TRBD1
DNA: TGTGCCAGTAGTATTTTGGAGGACAGGGGAAGCTATGGCTACACCTTC
CDR3: CASSILEDRGSYGYTF

V: TRBV6-1
J: TRBJ1-1
size: NA
D: NA
DNA: TGTGCCAGCACTCCCTTTGGGCCTGAGAACACTGAAGCTTTCTTT
CDR3: CASTPFGPENTEAFF

V: TRBV28
J: TRBJ1-1
size: NA
D: NA
DNA: TGTGCCAGCAGCCTCACGGGGGAACAGGGTGAAGCTTTCTTT
CDR3: CASSLTGEQGEAFF

V: TRBV28
J: TRBJ2-1
size: NA
D: NA
DNA: TGTGCCAGCAGTCCCTTTTTCAGGGGAGTAGACAATGAGCAGTTCTTC
CDR3: CASSPFFRGVDNEQFF

V: TRBV19
J: TRBJ2-4
size: NA
D: NA
DNA: TGTGCCAGTCGTGGGGACATTCAGTACTTC
CDR3: CASRGDIQYF

V: TRBV9
J: TRBJ2-3
size: once
D: TRBD2
DNA: TGTGCCAGCAGCCCCCAAGATAGCGGGATCGTTGAGGCGCAGTATTTT
CDR3: CASSPQDSGIVEAQYF

V: TRBV6-5
J: TRBJ1-3
size: once
D: NA
DNA: TGTGCCAGCAGACCGACTTCTAACTCTGGAAACACCATATATTTT
CDR3: CASRPTSNSGNTIYF

V: TRBV7-6
J: TRBJ1-1
size: NA
D: NA
DNA: TGTGCCAGCAGCTTAGCGTGGGGGAGCACTGAAGTTTTCTTT
CDR3: CASSLAWGSTEVFF

V: TRBV5-5
J: TRBJ2-3
size: NA
D: TRBD1
DNA: TGTGCCAGCAGCTTGGTTTTGGGACAGTCCGTCACAGATACGCAGTATTTT
CDR3: CASSLVLGQSVTDTQYF

V: TRBV11-2
J: TRBJ2-3
size: few
D: NA
DNA: TGTGCCAGCAGCCCTAAAAGGACAGCGTTTTACACAGATACGCAGTATTTT
CDR3: CASSPKRTAFYTDTQYF

V: TRBV7-8
J: TRBJ1-4
size: NA
D: NA
DNA: TGTGCCAGCAGCTTAAATAAGGGGAAGGAAAAACTGTTTTTT
CDR3: CASSLNKGKEKLFF

V: TRBV25-1
J: TRBJ1-3
size: once
D: NA
DNA: TGTGCCAGCAGTGAAGGAAACACCATATATTTT
CDR3: CASSEGNTIYF

V: TRBV29-1
J: TRBJ2-5
size: once
D: NA
DNA: TGCAGCGTTGTCGGACGAGGAGGATTAGAGACCCAGTACTTC
CDR3: CSVVGRGGLETQYF

V: TRBV7-9
J: TRBJ2-5
size: few
D: NA
DNA: TGTGCCAGCAGCTCCTCTCCGGGCGAGACCCAGTACTTC
CDR3: CASSSSPGETQYF

V: TRBV7-9
J: TRBJ2-5
size: NA
D: NA
DNA: TGTGCCAGCAGCCGTCCGGGCCTGGGAGAGGCCCAGTACTTC
CDR3: CASSRPGLGEAQYF

V: TRBV27
J: TRBJ1-2
size: NA
D: NA
DNA: TGTGCCAGCAGTTTGAGCACAGGGAGGCATGGCTACACCTTC
CDR3: CASSLSTGRHGYTF

V: TRBV6-5
J: TRBJ2-1
size: NA
D: NA
DNA: TGTGCCAGCTGGGGGGGCCGAGAGGGTGAGCAGTTCTTC
CDR3: CASWGGREGEQFF

V: TRBV9
J: TRBJ2-1
size: NA
D: TRBD1
DNA: TGTGCCAGCAGCGGGGGACAGGGAGTCCATGAGCAGTTCTTC
CDR3: CASSGGQGVHEQFF

V: TRBV25-1
J: TRBJ2-1
size: NA
D: NA
DNA: TGTGCCAGCAGTCCTCTTGGGGGGCCCTCCTACAATGAGCAGTTCTTC
CDR3: CASSPLGGPSYNEQFF

V: TRBV30
J: TRBJ1-1
size: NA
D: NA
DNA: TGTGCCTGGAGTGTAGGGGTTTCGACTGAAGCTTTCTTT
CDR3: CAWSVGVSTEAFF

V: TRBV11-2
J: TRBJ2-1
size: NA
D: NA
DNA: TGTGCCAGCAGCCTTGAGGATTACAATGAGCAGTTCTTC
CDR3: CASSLEDYNEQFF

V: TRBV3-1
J: TRBJ1-4
size: NA
D: NA
DNA: TGTGCCAGCAGCCAAGTTTCAGGGGAGGAAAAACTGTTTTTT
CDR3: CASSQVSGEEKLFF

V: TRBV29-1
J: TRBJ1-1
size: NA
D: NA
DNA: TGCAGCGATCAGGGGAACACTGAAGCTTTCTTT
CDR3: CSDQGNTEAFF

V: TRBV7-9
J: TRBJ2-6
size: NA
D: NA
DNA: TGTGCCAGCAGCTTAGCCCCTGGGGCCAACGTCCTGACTTTC
CDR3: CASSLAPGANVLTF